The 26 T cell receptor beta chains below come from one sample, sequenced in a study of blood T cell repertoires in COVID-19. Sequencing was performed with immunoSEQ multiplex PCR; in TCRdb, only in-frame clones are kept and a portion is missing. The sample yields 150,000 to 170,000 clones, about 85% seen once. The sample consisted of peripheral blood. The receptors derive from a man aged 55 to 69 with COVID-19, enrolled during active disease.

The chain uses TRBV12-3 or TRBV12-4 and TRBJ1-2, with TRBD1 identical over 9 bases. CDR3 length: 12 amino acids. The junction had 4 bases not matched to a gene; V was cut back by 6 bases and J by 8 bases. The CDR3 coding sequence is TGTGCCAGCAGCGGGACAGGGACCGGCTACACCTTC. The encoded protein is CASSGTGTGYTF.

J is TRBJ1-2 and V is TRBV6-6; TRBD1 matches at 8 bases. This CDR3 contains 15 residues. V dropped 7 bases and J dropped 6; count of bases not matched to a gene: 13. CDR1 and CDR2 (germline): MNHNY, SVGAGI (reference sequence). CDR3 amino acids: CASTKTVQGVDGYTF. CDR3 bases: TGTGCCAGCACCAAAACTGTACAGGGGGTCGATGGCTACACCTTC.

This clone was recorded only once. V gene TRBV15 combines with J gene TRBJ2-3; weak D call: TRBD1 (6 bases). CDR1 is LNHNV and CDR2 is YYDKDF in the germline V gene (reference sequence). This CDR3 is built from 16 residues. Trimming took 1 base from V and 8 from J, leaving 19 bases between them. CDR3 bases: TGTGCCACCAGCAGAGCTACCAGACAGGTCCCCACTACGCAGTATTTT. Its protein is CATSRATRQVPTTQYF.

This CDR3 is CASSNPYPNHESTVDGYTF. CDR3 sequence (DNA): TGTGCCAGCAGTAACCCTTACCCCAACCACGAGTCGACAGTTGATGGCTACACCTTC. The chain has TRBV6-2 or TRBV6-3 and TRBJ1-2; the D gene is possibly TRBD1 (5 bases). The germline V and J ends were trimmed by 5 bases and 6 bases, with 31 bases remaining between them. This CDR3 has 19 residues. Germline V gene data show CDR1 as MNHEY and CDR2 as SVGEGT.

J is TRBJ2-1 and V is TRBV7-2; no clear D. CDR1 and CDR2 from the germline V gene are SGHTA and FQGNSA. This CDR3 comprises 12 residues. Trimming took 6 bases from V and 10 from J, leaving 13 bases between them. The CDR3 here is CASRPPGSEQFF. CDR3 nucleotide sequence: TGTGCCAGCAGACCGCCGGGTTCCGAGCAGTTCTTC.

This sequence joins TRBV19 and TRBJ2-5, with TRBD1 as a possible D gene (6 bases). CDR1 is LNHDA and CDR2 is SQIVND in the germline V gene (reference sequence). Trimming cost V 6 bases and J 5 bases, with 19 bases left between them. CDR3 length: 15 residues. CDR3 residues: CASSSQGLKGETQYF. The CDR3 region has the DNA TGTGCCAGTAGCTCTCAGGGGTTAAAGGGGGAGACCCAGTACTTC.

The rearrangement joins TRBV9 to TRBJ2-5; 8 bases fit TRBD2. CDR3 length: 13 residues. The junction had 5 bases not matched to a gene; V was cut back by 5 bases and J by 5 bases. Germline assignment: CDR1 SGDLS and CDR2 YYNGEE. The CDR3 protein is CASRAGGEETQYF. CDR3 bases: TGTGCCAGCAGGGCGGGAGGAGAGGAGACCCAGTACTTC.

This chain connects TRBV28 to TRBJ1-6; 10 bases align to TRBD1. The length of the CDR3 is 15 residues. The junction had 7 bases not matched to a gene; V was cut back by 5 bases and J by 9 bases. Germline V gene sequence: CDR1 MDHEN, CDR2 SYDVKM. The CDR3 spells CASSMDRGKVSPLHF. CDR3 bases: TGTGCCAGCAGTATGGACAGGGGGAAGGTTTCACCCCTCCACTTT.

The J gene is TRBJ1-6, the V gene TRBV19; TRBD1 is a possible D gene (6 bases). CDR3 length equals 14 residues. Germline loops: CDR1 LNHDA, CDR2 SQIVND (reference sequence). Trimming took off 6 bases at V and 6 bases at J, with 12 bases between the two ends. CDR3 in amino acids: CASRLQGTNSPLHF. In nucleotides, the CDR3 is TGTGCCAGTAGATTACAGGGTACTAATTCACCCCTCCACTTT.

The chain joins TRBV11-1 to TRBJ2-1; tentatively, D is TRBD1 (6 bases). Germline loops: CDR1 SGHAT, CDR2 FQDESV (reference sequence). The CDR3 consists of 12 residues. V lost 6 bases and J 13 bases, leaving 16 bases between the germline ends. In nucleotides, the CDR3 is TGTGCCAGCAGTACTCGGACAGATCCTCAGTTCTTC. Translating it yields CASSTRTDPQFF.

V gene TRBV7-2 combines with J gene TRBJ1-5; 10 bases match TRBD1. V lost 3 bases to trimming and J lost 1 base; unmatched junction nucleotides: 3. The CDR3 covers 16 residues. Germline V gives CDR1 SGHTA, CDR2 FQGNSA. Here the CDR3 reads CASSFRQGASNQPQHF. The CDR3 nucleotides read TGTGCCAGCAGCTTTCGACAGGGGGCAAGCAATCAGCCCCAGCATTTT.

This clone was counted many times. CDR3: CASSDDWGNTIYF. DNA of the CDR3: TGTGCCAGCAGTGACGACTGGGGAAACACCATATATTTT. V gene TRBV2 combines with J gene TRBJ1-3, with D uncertain. The CDR3 extends over 13 amino acids. V lost 3 bases and J lost 4, with 7 bases in between. Per the germline V gene, CDR1 is SNHLY and CDR2 is FYNNEI.

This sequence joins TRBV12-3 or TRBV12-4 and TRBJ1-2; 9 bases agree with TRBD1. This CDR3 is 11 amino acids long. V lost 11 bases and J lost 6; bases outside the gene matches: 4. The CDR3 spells CASGTGNGYTF. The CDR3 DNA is TGTGCCTCGGGGACAGGGAATGGCTACACCTTC.

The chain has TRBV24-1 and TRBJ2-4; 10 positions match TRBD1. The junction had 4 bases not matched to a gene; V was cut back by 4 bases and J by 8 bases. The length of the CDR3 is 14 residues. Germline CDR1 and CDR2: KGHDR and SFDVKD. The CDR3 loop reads CATSEGTGAHIQYF. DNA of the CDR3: TGTGCCACCAGTGAGGGGACAGGGGCACACATTCAGTACTTC.

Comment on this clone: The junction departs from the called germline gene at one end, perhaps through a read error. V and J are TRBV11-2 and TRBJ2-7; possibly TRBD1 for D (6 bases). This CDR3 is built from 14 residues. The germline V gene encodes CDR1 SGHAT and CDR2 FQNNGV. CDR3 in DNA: TGTGCCAGCACCCGGGACATTGAATCCTCCGAGCAGTACTTC. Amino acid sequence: CASTRDIESSEQYF.

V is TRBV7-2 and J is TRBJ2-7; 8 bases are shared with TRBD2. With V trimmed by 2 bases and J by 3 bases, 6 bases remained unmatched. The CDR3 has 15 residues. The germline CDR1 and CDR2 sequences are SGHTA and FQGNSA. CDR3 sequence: CASSLSQGLVYEQYF. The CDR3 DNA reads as TGTGCCAGCAGCTTATCCCAGGGACTAGTCTACGAGCAGTACTTC. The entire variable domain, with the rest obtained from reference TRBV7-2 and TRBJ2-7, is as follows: GAGVSQSPSNKVTEKGKDVELRCDPISGHTALYWYRQSLGQGLEFLIYFQGNSAPDKSGLPSDRFSAERTGGSVSTLTIQRTQQEDSAVYLCASSLSQGLVYEQYFGPGTRLTVT.

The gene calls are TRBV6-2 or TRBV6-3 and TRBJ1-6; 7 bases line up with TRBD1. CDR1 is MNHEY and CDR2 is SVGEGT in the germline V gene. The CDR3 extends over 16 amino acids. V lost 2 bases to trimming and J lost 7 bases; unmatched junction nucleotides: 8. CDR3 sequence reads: CASSYPLDRRNSPLHF. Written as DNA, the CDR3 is TGTGCCAGCAGTTACCCCTTGGACAGGAGGAATTCACCCCTCCACTTT.

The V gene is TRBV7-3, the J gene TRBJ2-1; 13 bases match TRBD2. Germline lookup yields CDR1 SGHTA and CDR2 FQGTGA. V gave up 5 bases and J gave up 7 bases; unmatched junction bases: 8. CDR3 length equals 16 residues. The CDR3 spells CASSPPSTSGRNEQFF. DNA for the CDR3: TGTGCCAGCAGCCCACCCTCGACTAGCGGGAGGAATGAGCAGTTCTTC.

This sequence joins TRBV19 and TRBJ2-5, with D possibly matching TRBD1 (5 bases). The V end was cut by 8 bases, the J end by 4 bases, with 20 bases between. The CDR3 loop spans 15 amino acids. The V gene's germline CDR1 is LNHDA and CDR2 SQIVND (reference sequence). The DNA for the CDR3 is TGTGCCAGTGGTAACGCCAGGGTTGCAGGAGAGACCCAGTACTTC. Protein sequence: CASGNARVAGETQYF.

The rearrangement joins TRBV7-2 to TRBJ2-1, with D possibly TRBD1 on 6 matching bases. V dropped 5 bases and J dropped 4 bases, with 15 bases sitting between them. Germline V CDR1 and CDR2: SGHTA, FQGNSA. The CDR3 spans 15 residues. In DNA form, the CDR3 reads TGTGCCAGCAGCCCCCCCGGGACACATTACAATGAGCAGTTCTTC. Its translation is CASSPPGTHYNEQFF.

The CDR3 sequence is CASSPVPGLAGAPQDTQYF. The CDR3 DNA reads TGTGCCAGCTCACCCGTCCCGGGACTAGCGGGGGCCCCCCAAGATACGCAGTATTTT. The chain links TRBV18 to TRBJ2-3; 14 bases align to TRBD2. Trimming removed 3 bases from V and 5 bases from J; junction bases left unmatched: 13. The germline V gene has CDR1 KGHSH and CDR2 LQKENI. This CDR3 has 19 amino acids.

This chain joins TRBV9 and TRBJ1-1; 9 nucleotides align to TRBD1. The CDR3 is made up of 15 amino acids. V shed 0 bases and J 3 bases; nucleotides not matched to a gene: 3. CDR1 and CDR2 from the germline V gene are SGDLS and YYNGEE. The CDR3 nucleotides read TGTGCCAGCAGCGTAGTGGGGACAGGGCACACTGAAGCTTTCTTT. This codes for CASSVVGTGHTEAFF.

CDR3 DNA sequence: TGTGCCAGCAGCCCCCCCTCGCGGGGCGGAGGGGAGACCCAGTACTTC. Translation: CASSPPSRGGGETQYF. The V gene is TRBV7-9, the J gene TRBJ2-5; D perhaps matches TRBD2 (6 bases). The CDR3 loop spans 16 amino acids. Germline lookup yields CDR1 SEHNR and CDR2 FQNEAQ (reference sequence). V was clipped by 5 bases and J by 5 bases, with 21 bases between them.

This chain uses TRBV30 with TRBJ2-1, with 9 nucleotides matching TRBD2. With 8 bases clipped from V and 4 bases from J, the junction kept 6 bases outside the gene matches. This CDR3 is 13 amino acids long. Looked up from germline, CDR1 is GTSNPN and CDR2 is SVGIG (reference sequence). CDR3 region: CARGLASYNEQFF. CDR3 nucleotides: TGTGCCCGAGGACTAGCGAGTTACAATGAGCAGTTCTTC. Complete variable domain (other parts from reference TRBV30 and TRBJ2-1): SQTIHQWPATLVQPVGSPLSLECTVEGTSNPNLYWYRQAAGRGLQLLFYSVGIGQISSEVPQNLSASRPQDRQFILSSKKLLLSDSGFYLCARGLASYNEQFFGPGTRLTVL.

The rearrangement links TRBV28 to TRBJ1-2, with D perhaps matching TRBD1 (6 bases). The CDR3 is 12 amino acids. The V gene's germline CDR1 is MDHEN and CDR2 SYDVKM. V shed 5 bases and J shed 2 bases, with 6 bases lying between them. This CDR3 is CASSTGNYGYTF. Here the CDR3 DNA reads TGTGCCAGCAGTACAGGGAACTATGGCTACACCTTC.

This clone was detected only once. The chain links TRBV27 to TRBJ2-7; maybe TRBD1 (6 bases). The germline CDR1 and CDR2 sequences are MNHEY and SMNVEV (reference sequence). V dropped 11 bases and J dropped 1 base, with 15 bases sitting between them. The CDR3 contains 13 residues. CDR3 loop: CADQGLGSYEQYF. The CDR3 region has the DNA TGTGCCGACCAGGGGTTGGGGTCCTACGAGCAGTACTTC.